The clone carrying this T cell receptor beta chain appeared a few times. Antigen unknown. Libraries of TCR beta came from quantitative 5'-RACE with molecular barcodes. TCRdb itself ran the 5' RACE reads through MiXCR, one entry per CDR3 protein. The sample contains nearly 350,000 distinct CDR3 sequences, 14% to 15% of which appear only once. This sample stems from a study of CD8 T cells in ankylosing spondylitis. Germline lookup yields CDR1 SGHTA and CDR2 FQGNSA. The CDR3 covers 14 residues. Trimming took off 4 bases at V and 5 bases at J, with 14 bases between the two ends. Findings and caveats of the study: Ankylosing spondylitis blood seemed to carry a telltale TCR beta motif made of several highly homologous variants. Matched synovial fluid from ankylosing spondylitis patients was reported to be enriched for disease-linked clones. Both synovial fluid and blood in reactive arthritis had previously been reported to carry some motif variants.

This rearrangement joins TRBV7-2 to TRBJ1-2; a possible D gene is TRBD1 (5 bases). The sequencing sample was made of blood, either unsorted or a sorted T cell fraction (not recorded which). This TCR came from a male donor with ankylosing spondylitis or in good health (not recorded which). CDR3 loop: CASSSGLTFYGYTF. CDR3 DNA: TGTGCCAGCAGCTCGGGACTCACTTTTTATGGCTACACCTTC.